The 14 T cell receptor beta chains below were found in one sample sequenced in a study of blood T cell repertoires in COVID-19 (dated by TCRdb to the early 2020s). Library preparation was by the immunoSEQ multiplex PCR assay. TCRdb took over this immuneACCESS table, retaining in-frame rearrangements with V and J assigned. Such tables are incomplete; in checked studies, under half of the missing clones stem from an unresolved V gene, and the remainder is unexplained. Here the sample has 34,000 or so clones; over 70% occur a single time. Roughly a third of the sample is in the top ten clones. The sequenced material came from peripheral blood. The receptors were sampled from an elderly man with acute or convalescent COVID-19.

The rearrangement links TRBV13 to TRBJ1-2; D perhaps matches TRBD1 (5 bases). The germline CDR1 and CDR2 sequences are PRHDT and FYEKMQ (reference sequence). This CDR3 comprises 15 residues. With 2 bases removed from V and 4 bases from J, the gap between germline ends came to 14 bases. The chain's CDR3 is CASSLRDWRGYGYTF. The CDR3 nucleotides are TGTGCCAGCAGCTTACGGGACTGGAGGGGCTATGGCTACACCTTC.

This sequence joins TRBV4-1 and TRBJ1-4; 7 positions match TRBD1. V dropped 0 bases and J dropped 8; count of bases not matched to a gene: 12. There are 17 residues in the CDR3. Germline V gene data show CDR1 as MGHRA and CDR2 as YSYEKL. The CDR3 coding sequence is TGCGCCAGCAGCCAAGAGGGGACCAGGGGGTTGGGGGAAAAACTGTTTTTT. This encodes CASSQEGTRGLGEKLFF.

This clone was found once. The chain has TRBV19 and TRBJ2-5; 7 nucleotides align to TRBD2. CDR1 and CDR2 from the germline V gene are LNHDA and SQIVND (reference sequence). V gave up 6 bases and J gave up 2 bases; unmatched junction bases: 6. CDR3 length equals 14 residues. The CDR3 nucleotides read TGTGCCAGTAGAGACGGCGGGAGTCAAGAGACCCAGTACTTC. Its translation: CASRDGGSQETQYF.

The table lists this clone with a few counts. The chain combines TRBV7-9 with TRBJ2-7; unclear D gene. CDR3 length: 10 residues. Germline CDR1 SEHNR, CDR2 FQNEAQ (reference sequence). The V end was cut by 10 bases, the J end by 6 bases, with 10 bases between. The CDR3 region has the DNA TGTGCCATCCCCCAGTCCGAGCAGTACTTC. This translates into CAIPQSEQYF. Based on the CDR3 plus reference TRBV7-9 and TRBJ2-7, the full variable domain is DTGVSQNPRHKITKRGQNVTFRCDPISEHNRLYWYRQTLGQGPEFLTYFQNEAQLEKSRLLSDRFSAERPKGSFSTLEIQRTEQGDSAMYLCAIPQSEQYFGPGTRLTVT.

The rearrangement uses TRBV28 and TRBJ2-6; 7 nucleotides agree with TRBD1. Germline values: CDR1 MDHEN, CDR2 SYDVKM. V shed 7 bases, J shed 2 bases, and the junction held 5 bases outside the gene matches. The CDR3 loop spans 15 amino acids. CDR3 sequence: CASIPGGTGANVLTF. The DNA for the CDR3 is TGTGCCAGCATCCCAGGGGGTACTGGGGCCAACGTCCTGACTTTC.

The V and J genes are TRBV18 and TRBJ2-7; 9 bases line up with TRBD1. Germline V gene lookup returns CDR1 KGHSH and CDR2 LQKENI. The CDR3 is 13 residues long. Trimming cost V 3 bases and J 6 bases; bases outside gene matches: 3. CDR3 bases: TGTGCCAGCTCACCGAGGGACAGGGTCGAGCAGTACTTC. Encoded protein: CASSPRDRVEQYF.

The chain uses TRBV6-5 and TRBJ1-1; 8 bases map to TRBD1. Germline V gene sequence: CDR1 MNHEY, CDR2 SVGAGI. The junction had 9 bases not matched to a gene; V was cut back by 6 bases and J by 3 bases. This CDR3 contains 15 residues. CDR3 sequence reads: CASRQITGGDTEAFF. CDR3 bases: TGTGCCAGCAGACAGATTACAGGGGGTGACACTGAAGCTTTCTTT.

V and J are TRBV15 and TRBJ2-7, with 9 bases aligning to TRBD2. Germline loops: CDR1 LNHNV, CDR2 YYDKDF (reference sequence). CDR3 size: 15 residues. V lost 0 bases to trimming and J lost 4 bases; unmatched junction nucleotides: 4. CDR3 protein: CATSRDRGRAYEQYF. CDR3 in DNA: TGTGCCACCAGCAGAGATCGCGGGAGGGCGTACGAGCAGTACTTC.

This clone showed up just once. The J gene is TRBJ2-7, the V gene TRBV6-6; TRBD1 matches 11 bases. The CDR3 loop spans 16 amino acids. Germline trimming cut 7 bases from V and 4 bases from J; bases unmatched to any gene: 12. CDR1 and CDR2 (germline): MNHNY, SVGAGI (reference sequence). The DNA of the CDR3 is TGTGCCAGCACCCAAGGTCGGGGACAGGGGGGGTACGAGCAGTACTTC. It translates to CASTQGRGQGGYEQYF.

This clone was observed once. V is TRBV6-4 and J is TRBJ2-1; the match to TRBD2 covers 7 bases. The V gene's germline CDR1 is MRHNA and CDR2 SNTAGT. This CDR3 is built from 15 residues. The V and J ends lost 3 bases and 6 bases, in that order; junction bases with no gene match: 8. The CDR3 coding sequence is TGTGCCAGCAGTGATAGCCCCTGGACTAGCAATGAGCAGTTCTTC. This encodes CASSDSPWTSNEQFF.

This clone was observed a handful of times. This chain connects TRBV7-6 to TRBJ2-2, with 9 bases that match TRBD2. After removal of 0 bases from V and 3 bases from J, the junction contained 5 bases not matched to a gene. This CDR3 is built from 17 residues. Germline values: CDR1 SGHVS, CDR2 FNYEAQ. CDR3 amino acids: CASSLASGGRYTGELFF. The CDR3 DNA follows: TGTGCCAGCAGCTTAGCGAGCGGGGGGCGGTACACCGGGGAGCTGTTTTTT.

V usage is TRBV27 and J usage is TRBJ2-3, with TRBD2 identical over 9 bases. There are 17 residues in the CDR3. Germline V gene sequence: CDR1 MNHEY, CDR2 SMNVEV (reference sequence). The trim removed 3 bases at V and 2 bases at J, leaving 9 bases unmatched. In DNA, the CDR3 is TGTGCCAGCAGTTTCAGAAAACTAGCGGGCAACACAGATACGCAGTATTTT. Translating it yields CASSFRKLAGNTDTQYF.

The genes are TRBV30 and TRBJ2-2; 7 nucleotides align to TRBD1. From germline, CDR1 is GTSNPN and CDR2 SVGIG (reference sequence). V dropped 8 bases and J dropped 5; count of bases not matched to a gene: 5. This CDR3 is 12 amino acids long. The CDR3 DNA is TGTGCCGGGTTCAGGGGGACCGGGGAGCTGTTTTTT. This sequence encodes CAGFRGTGELFF.

This rearrangement joins TRBV30 to TRBJ2-1; 7 nucleotides line up with TRBD2. The CDR3 sequence is 15 residues long. Germline assignment: CDR1 GTSNPN and CDR2 SVGIG (reference sequence). With 0 bases clipped from V and 5 bases from J, the junction kept 7 bases outside the gene matches. The CDR3 reads CAWSVRWGGHNEQFF. DNA for the CDR3: TGTGCCTGGAGTGTGAGGTGGGGGGGTCACAATGAGCAGTTCTTC.